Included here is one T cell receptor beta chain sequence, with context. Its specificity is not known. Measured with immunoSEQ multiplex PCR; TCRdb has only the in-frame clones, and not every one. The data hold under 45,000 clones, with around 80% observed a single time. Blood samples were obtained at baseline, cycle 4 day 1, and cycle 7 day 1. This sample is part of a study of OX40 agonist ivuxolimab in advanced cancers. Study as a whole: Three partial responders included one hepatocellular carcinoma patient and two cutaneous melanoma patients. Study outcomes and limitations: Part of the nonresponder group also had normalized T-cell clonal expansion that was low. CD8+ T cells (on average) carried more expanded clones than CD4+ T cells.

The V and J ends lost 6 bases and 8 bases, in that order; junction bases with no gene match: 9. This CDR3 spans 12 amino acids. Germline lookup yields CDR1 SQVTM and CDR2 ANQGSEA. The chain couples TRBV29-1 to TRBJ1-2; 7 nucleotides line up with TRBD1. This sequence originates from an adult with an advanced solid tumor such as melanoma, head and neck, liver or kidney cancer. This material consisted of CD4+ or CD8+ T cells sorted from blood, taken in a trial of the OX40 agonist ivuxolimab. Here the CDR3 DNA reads TGCAGCGTACAAACAGGGGTTGAGGGCTACACCTTC. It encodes CSVQTGVEGYTF.